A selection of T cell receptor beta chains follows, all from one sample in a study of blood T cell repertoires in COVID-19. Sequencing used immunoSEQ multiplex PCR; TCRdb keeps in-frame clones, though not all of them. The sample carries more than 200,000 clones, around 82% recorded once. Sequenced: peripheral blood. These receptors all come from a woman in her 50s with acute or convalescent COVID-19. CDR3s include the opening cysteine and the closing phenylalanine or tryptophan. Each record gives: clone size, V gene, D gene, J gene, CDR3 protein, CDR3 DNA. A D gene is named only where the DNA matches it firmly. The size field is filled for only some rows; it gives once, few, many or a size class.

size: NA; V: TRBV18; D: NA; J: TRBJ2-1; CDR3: CASSRGQNEQFF; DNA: TGTGCCAGCTCACGCGGACAGAATGAGCAGTTCTTC
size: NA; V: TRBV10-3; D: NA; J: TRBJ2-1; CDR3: CACGQGIEQFF; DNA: TGTGCCTGTGGGCAGGGGATTGAGCAGTTCTTC
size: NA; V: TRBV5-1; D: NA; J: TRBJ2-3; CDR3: CASSLTGGGTDTQYF; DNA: TGCGCCAGCAGCCTGACGGGTGGCGGCACAGATACGCAGTATTTT
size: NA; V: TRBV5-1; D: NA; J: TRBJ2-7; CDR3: CASSLVTDSYEQYF; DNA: TGCGCCAGCAGCTTGGTTACTGACTCCTACGAGCAGTACTTC
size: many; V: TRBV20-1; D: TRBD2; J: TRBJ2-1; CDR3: CGLRSSGLQFF; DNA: TGCGGCCTCCGCTCTAGCGGACTGCAGTTCTTC
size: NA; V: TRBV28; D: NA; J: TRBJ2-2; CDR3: CASSFADRPGELFF; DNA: TGTGCCAGCAGTTTCGCGGATCGACCCGGGGAGCTGTTTTTT
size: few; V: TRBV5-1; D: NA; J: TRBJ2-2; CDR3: CASSLDPGNTGELFF; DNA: TGCGCCAGCAGCTTGGATCCAGGGAACACCGGGGAGCTGTTTTTT
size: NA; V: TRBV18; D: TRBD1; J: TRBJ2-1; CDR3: CASSRGQGQGAYNEQFF; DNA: TGTGCCAGCTCACGAGGACAGGGACAGGGAGCCTACAATGAGCAGTTCTTC
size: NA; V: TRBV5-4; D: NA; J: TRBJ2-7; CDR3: CATNRGGHEQYF; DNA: TGTGCCACCAACAGGGGGGGCCACGAGCAGTACTTC
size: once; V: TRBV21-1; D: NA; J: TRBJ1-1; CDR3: CASSTADRVRRGNTEAFF; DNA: TGTGCCAGCAGCACTGCGGACAGGGTCCGTAGGGGGAACACTGAAGCTTTCTTT
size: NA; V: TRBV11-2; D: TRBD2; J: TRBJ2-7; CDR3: CASSFTGTSGLLEQYF; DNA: TGTGCCAGCAGTTTTACGGGGACTAGCGGTCTCCTCGAGCAGTACTTC
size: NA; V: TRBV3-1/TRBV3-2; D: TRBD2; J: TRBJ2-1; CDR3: CASSYGLAGTYNEQFF; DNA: TGTGCCAGCAGCTACGGACTAGCTGGAACCTACAATGAGCAGTTCTTC
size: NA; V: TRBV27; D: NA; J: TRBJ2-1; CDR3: CASSQSVNEQFF; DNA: TGTGCCAGCAGCCAATCGGTCAATGAGCAGTTCTTC
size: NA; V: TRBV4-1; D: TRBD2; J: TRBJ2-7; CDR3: CASSLSGTSGSYEQYF; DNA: TGCGCCAGCAGCCTGTCCGGGACTAGCGGATCCTACGAGCAGTACTTC
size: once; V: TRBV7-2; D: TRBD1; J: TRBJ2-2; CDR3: CASRAPGQANTGELFF; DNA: TGTGCCAGCAGGGCTCCGGGACAGGCAAACACCGGGGAGCTGTTTTTT
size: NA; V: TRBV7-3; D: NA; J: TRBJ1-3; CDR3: CASSLTPDSPYSGNTIYF; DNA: TGTGCCAGCAGCTTAACGCCGGACAGCCCATACTCTGGAAACACCATATATTTT
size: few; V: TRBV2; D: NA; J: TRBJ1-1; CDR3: CASSKTGRVGNTEAFF; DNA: TGTGCCAGCAGTAAAACAGGGCGTGTAGGGAACACTGAAGCTTTCTTT
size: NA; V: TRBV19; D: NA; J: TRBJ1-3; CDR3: CASRLDPGNTIYF; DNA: TGTGCCAGTAGACTAGACCCCGGAAACACCATATATTTT
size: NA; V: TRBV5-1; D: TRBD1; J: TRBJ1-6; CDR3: CASSLELTGRLDNSPLHF; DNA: TGCGCCAGCAGCTTGGAATTGACAGGGAGGCTGGATAATTCACCCCTCCACTTT
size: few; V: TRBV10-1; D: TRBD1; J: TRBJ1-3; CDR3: CASRDRVVGNTIYF; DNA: TGCGCCAGCAGGGACAGGGTGGTTGGAAACACCATATATTTT
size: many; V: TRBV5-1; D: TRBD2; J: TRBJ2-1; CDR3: CASCAGLAAINEQFF; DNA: TGCGCCAGCTGTGCAGGACTAGCAGCAATCAATGAGCAGTTCTTC
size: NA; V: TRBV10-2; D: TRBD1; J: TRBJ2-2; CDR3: CASRKGQGTNTGELFF; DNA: TGCGCTTCTCGGAAGGGACAGGGAACGAACACCGGGGAGCTGTTTTTT
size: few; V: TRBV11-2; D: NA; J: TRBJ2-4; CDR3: CASSSTLGGQNIQYF; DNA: TGTGCCAGCAGCTCTACGTTGGGGGGACAAAACATTCAGTACTTC
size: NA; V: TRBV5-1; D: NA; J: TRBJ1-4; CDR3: CASSLSVATNEKLFF; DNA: TGCGCCAGCAGCTTATCAGTGGCAACTAATGAAAAACTGTTTTTT
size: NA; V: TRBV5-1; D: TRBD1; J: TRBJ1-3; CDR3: CASSLGTGGRNTIYF; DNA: TGCGCCAGCAGCCTAGGGACAGGGGGCAGAAACACCATATATTTT
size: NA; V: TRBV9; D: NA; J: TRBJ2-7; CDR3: CASSVDPAGVYEQYF; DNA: TGTGCCAGCAGCGTAGATCCAGCGGGTGTCTACGAGCAGTACTTC
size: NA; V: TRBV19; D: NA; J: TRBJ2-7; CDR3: CASSIDFRYHSYEQYF; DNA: TGTGCCAGTAGTATAGATTTCAGGTACCACTCCTACGAGCAGTACTTC
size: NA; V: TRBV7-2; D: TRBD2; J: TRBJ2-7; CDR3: CASSPGGGQYF; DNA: TGTGCCAGCAGCCCCGGGGGGGGGCAGTACTTC
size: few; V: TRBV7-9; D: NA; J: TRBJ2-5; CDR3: CASTLEVVQETQYF; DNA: TGTGCCAGCACCCTCGAGGTGGTTCAAGAGACCCAGTACTTC
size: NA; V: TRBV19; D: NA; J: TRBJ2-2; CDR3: CASSFYGGANTGELFF; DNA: TGTGCCAGTAGTTTTTACGGCGGAGCGAACACCGGGGAGCTGTTTTTT
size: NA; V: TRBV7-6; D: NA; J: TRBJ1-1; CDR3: CASSLLEVAEAFF; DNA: TGTGCCAGCAGCTTATTGGAGGTTGCTGAAGCTTTCTTT
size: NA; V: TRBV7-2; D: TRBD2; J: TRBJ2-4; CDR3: CASSPAGYDQNIQYF; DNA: TGTGCCAGCAGCCCAGCGGGGTATGACCAAAACATTCAGTACTTC
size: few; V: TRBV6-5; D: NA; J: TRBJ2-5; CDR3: CASSYSFDSGYQYF; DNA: TGTGCCAGCAGTTACTCATTCGACAGTGGGTATCAGTACTTC
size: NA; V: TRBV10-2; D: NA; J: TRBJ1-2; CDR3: CASSDSLSLTAGGYTF; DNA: TGCGCCAGCAGTGATTCTTTGAGCCTAACGGCGGGTGGCTACACCTTC
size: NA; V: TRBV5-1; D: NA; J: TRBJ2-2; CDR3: CASFSAGPNTGELFF; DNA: TGCGCCAGCTTCTCGGCGGGACCGAACACCGGGGAGCTGTTTTTT
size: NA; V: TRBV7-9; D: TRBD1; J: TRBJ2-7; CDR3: CASSWGQSLDEQYF; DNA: TGTGCCAGCAGCTGGGGACAGAGTCTTGACGAGCAGTACTTC
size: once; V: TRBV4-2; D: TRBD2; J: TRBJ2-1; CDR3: CASSQMGLAGRDEQFF; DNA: TGTGCCAGCAGCCAAATGGGACTAGCGGGAAGGGATGAGCAGTTCTTC
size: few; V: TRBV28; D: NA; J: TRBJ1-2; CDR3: CASTLQGRGYTF; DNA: TGTGCCAGCACCCTGCAGGGGCGCGGCTACACCTTC
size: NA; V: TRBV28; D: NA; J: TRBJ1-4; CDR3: CASSVQTGSNEKLFF; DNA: TGTGCCAGCAGTGTCCAGACTGGGAGTAATGAAAAACTGTTTTTT
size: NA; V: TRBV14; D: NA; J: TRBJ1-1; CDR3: CASSQAITDTEAFF; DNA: TGTGCCAGCAGCCAAGCCATCACAGACACTGAAGCTTTCTTT
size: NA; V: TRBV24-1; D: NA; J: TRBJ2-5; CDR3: CATSWGSKETQYF; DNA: TGTGCCACCAGTTGGGGCAGCAAAGAGACCCAGTACTTC
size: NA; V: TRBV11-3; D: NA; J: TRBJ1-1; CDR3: CASSLEPGSTEAFF; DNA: TGTGCCAGCAGCTTAGAACCGGGAAGCACTGAAGCTTTCTTT
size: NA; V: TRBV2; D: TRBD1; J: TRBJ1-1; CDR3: CASSGRDRGVNTEAFF; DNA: TGTGCCAGCAGTGGGCGGGACAGGGGGGTGAACACTGAAGCTTTCTTT
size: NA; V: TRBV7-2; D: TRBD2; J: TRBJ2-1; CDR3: CASSLGTSRLGQFF; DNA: TGTGCCAGCAGCTTAGGGACTAGCCGTCTAGGGCAGTTCTTC
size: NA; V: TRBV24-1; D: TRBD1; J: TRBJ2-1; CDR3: CATSDSPGQGDEQFF; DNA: TGTGCCACCAGTGATTCACCGGGACAGGGGGATGAGCAGTTCTTC
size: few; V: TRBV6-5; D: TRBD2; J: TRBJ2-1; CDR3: CASRREREVYNEQFF; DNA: TGTGCCAGCAGAAGAGAGCGGGAGGTTTACAATGAGCAGTTCTTC
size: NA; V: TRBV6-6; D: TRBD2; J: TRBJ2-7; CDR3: CASSFRLAGPVHEQYF; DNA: TGTGCCAGCAGTTTTCGACTAGCGGGACCCGTTCACGAGCAGTACTTC
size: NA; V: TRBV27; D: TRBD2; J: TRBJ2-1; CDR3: CASSQNTGGEQFF; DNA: TGTGCCAGCAGTCAAAATACGGGAGGCGAGCAGTTCTTC
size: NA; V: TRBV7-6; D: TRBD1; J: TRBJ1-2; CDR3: CASSPAGTGGGYTF; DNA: TGTGCCAGCAGCCCAGCCGGGACAGGGGGTGGCTACACCTTC